The 27 T cell receptor beta chains presented below share a single source sample, sequenced in a study of T cell responses to AZD1222 COVID-19 vaccine. The table came from immunoSEQ multiplex PCR; TCRdb's copy has only in-frame clones and leaves some out. The sample shows more than 80,000 clones, roughly 93% of them seen only once. The sample in question was peripheral blood, obtained on day 0 of AZD1222 vaccination. The receptors shown here come from an adult in good health.

Written as DNA, the CDR3 is TGCGCCAGCAACACAAGCCCAATGAGGCAGGGGGGAAACACTGAAGCTTTCTTT. This sequence encodes CASNTSPMRQGGNTEAFF. The V call is TRBV4-1, the J call TRBJ1-1; TRBD1 matches 7 bases. Losses at the gene ends were 7 bases for V and 2 bases for J; bases not matched to a gene: 19. Per the germline V gene, CDR1 is MGHRA and CDR2 is YSYEKL. CDR3 length equals 18 residues.

The rearrangement uses TRBV6-2 or TRBV6-3 and TRBJ2-3; 12 bases map to TRBD2. J gave up 1 base and V 5 bases, and 4 bases lay outside the gene matches. Germline V lookup: CDR1 MNHEY, CDR2 SVGEGT. The CDR3 contains 16 residues. The chain's CDR3 is CASSRLAGVGTDTQYF. The CDR3 coding sequence is TGTGCCAGCAGTAGACTAGCGGGGGTTGGCACAGATACGCAGTATTTT.

The chain couples TRBV11-2 to TRBJ2-5; D not resolved. Germline CDR1 is SGHAT and CDR2 is FQNNGV. V was cut by 4 bases and J by 7 bases, with 13 bases left in between. There are 13 residues in the CDR3. Here the CDR3 reads CASSSSSSGTQYF. The CDR3 nucleotides are TGTGCCAGCAGCTCCTCCTCTAGTGGGACCCAGTACTTC.

The chain has TRBV19 and TRBJ1-2, with 7 bases identical to TRBD1. The CDR3 covers 17 residues. The V gene end was trimmed by 0 bases and the J gene end by 4 bases; junction bases not matched to a gene: 11. Per germline, CDR1 LNHDA and CDR2 SQIVND (reference sequence). In nucleotides, the CDR3 is TGTGCCAGTAGTATAGACCAATTTCGGGGACAGAGCTATGGCTACACCTTC. Its protein is CASSIDQFRGQSYGYTF.

The chain carries TRBV27 and TRBJ2-7; D is unclear. This CDR3 has 13 residues. Between the trimmed V and J ends, which lost 3 bases and 7 bases, there was a span of 13 bases. In germline, CDR1 is MNHEY, CDR2 SMNVEV (reference sequence). As DNA, the CDR3 is TGTGCCAGCAGTTTTGGCATCCCCTGGGAGCAGTACTTC. It codes for CASSFGIPWEQYF.

The chain links TRBV2 to TRBJ2-7; 9 positions match TRBD1. The CDR3 has 14 amino acids. The trim removed 6 bases at V and 2 bases at J, leaving 5 bases unmatched. Germline assignment: CDR1 SNHLY and CDR2 FYNNEI. CDR3 amino acids: CASSDRDRAYEQYF. The DNA for the CDR3 is TGTGCCAGCAGCGACCGGGACAGGGCCTACGAGCAGTACTTC.

The chain carries TRBV29-1 and TRBJ2-7; either TRBD1 or TRBD2 may supply D (5 bases each). Germline-derived CDR1 and CDR2 are SQVTM and ANQGSEA. The CDR3 has 10 amino acids. The V and J ends lost 6 bases and 4 bases respectively, with 7 bases between them. CDR3 DNA sequence: TGCAGCGTAGGGGAGTACGAGCAGTACTTC. It codes for CSVGEYEQYF.

The chain combines TRBV11-2 with TRBJ1-6, with 7 bases lining up with TRBD1. The ends lost 5 bases at V and 5 bases at J; junction bases unmatched: 3. The CDR3 is made up of 14 amino acids. Germline V gives CDR1 SGHAT, CDR2 FQNNGV. The CDR3 DNA reads TGTGCCAGCAGCCGGGGACAGAATAATTCACCCCTCCACTTT. Translation gives CASSRGQNNSPLHF.

The CDR3, as DNA: TGTGCCAGCAGCTTAAGCAAGGGTTTGGGCACTGAAGCTTTCTTT. Protein product: CASSLSKGLGTEAFF. The V call is TRBV7-3, the J call TRBJ1-1; D not resolved. Deletions cut 1 base from V and 4 bases from J, with 13 bases between. CDR1 is SGHTA, CDR2 FQGTGA, per germline. The CDR3 is made up of 15 amino acids.

A note on this clone: A junction end diverges from the germline sequence, so it may reflect a read error. This sequence joins TRBV7-7 and TRBJ2-5; TRBD2 matches at 11 bases. This CDR3 contains 18 residues. The germline CDR1 and CDR2 sequences are SSHAT and FNYEAQ (reference sequence). The CDR3 bases are TGTGCTAGCAGCTTAGGAGGGAGTAGCGGGGGGGCCCGGGAGACCCAGTACTTC. Translated, it gives CASSLGGSSGGARETQYF.

In its sample, this clone was seen once. The chain has TRBV5-4 and TRBJ1-2; D is possibly TRBD1 (6 bases). Germline CDR1 is SGHNT and CDR2 is YYREEE (reference sequence). This CDR3 spans 15 amino acids. V gave up 4 bases and J gave up 5 bases, with 18 bases separating them. Written as DNA, the CDR3 is TGTGCCAGCAGCCACCCCCAGGACAGAAAGTATGGCTACACCTTC. Encoded protein: CASSHPQDRKYGYTF. Full variable domain (rest looked up from reference TRBV5-4 and TRBJ1-2): ETGVTQSPTHLIKTRGQQVTLRCSSQSGHNTVSWYQQALGQGPQFIFQYYREEENGRGNFPPRFSGLQFPNYSSELNVNALELDDSALYLCASSHPQDRKYGYTFGSGTRLTVV.

The chain is built from TRBV7-2 and TRBJ2-2; 10 bases line up with TRBD2. In germline, CDR1 is SGHTA, CDR2 FQGNSA. The J segment lost 7 bases and the V segment lost 4 bases, leaving 9 bases of the junction unmatched. CDR3 length: 16 residues. CDR3 sequence: CASSSRSGGAFGELFF. The CDR3 bases are TGTGCCAGCAGCTCTCGGAGCGGGGGGGCCTTCGGGGAGCTGTTTTTT.

This chain links TRBV9 with TRBJ2-5, with 9 positions matching TRBD1. This CDR3 region has 14 residues. V lost 4 bases, J lost 5 bases, and 6 bases stayed unmatched. The V gene's germline CDR1 is SGDLS and CDR2 YYNGEE. The CDR3 protein is CASSPGQGGETQYF. The CDR3 region has the DNA TGTGCCAGCAGCCCGGGACAGGGAGGTGAGACCCAGTACTTC.

This CDR3 reads CASSVGTGGNEKLFF. In DNA, the CDR3 is TGTGCCAGCAGCGTGGGAACGGGAGGGAATGAAAAACTGTTTTTT. The chain joins TRBV9 to TRBJ1-4; D is ambiguous. Germline CDR1 and CDR2: SGDLS and YYNGEE. CDR3 size: 15 residues. With 2 bases removed from V and 5 bases from J, the gap between germline ends came to 13 bases.

A single count supports this clone. This chain uses TRBV6-5 with TRBJ2-7, with 8 bases lining up with TRBD1. This CDR3 has 16 residues. Germline CDR1 and CDR2: MNHEY and SVGAGI. With 0 bases clipped from V and 3 bases from J, the junction kept 7 bases outside the gene matches. CDR3 amino acids: CASSYSRGLVSYEQYF. The CDR3, as DNA: TGTGCCAGCAGTTACTCCAGGGGGCTGGTTAGCTACGAGCAGTACTTC.

V gene TRBV19 combines with J gene TRBJ1-1, with D possibly matching TRBD1 (5 bases). Germline lookup yields CDR1 LNHDA and CDR2 SQIVND (reference sequence). V was trimmed by 3 bases and J by 3 bases, leaving 14 bases between them. The CDR3 covers 15 residues. The CDR3, as DNA: TGTGCCAGTAGTATTCCGGGGGGTTTGGACACTGAAGCTTTCTTT. This codes for CASSIPGGLDTEAFF.

This clone is a singleton in its sample. This rearrangement joins TRBV18 to TRBJ1-1; 7 positions agree with TRBD1. Trimming cost V 1 base and J 0 bases; bases outside gene matches: 8. This CDR3 contains 17 residues. In germline, CDR1 is KGHSH, CDR2 LQKENI. CDR3 sequence: CASSPRRTGLLNTEAFF. CDR3 nucleotides: TGTGCCAGCTCACCACGTCGGACAGGACTTTTGAACACTGAAGCTTTCTTT.

CDR3 region: CASSSTGRYTF. CDR3 in DNA: TGTGCCAGCAGCTCGACAGGGCGGTACACCTTC. The chain carries TRBV5-6 and TRBJ1-2, with 7 bases aligning to TRBD1. CDR1 and CDR2 from the germline V gene are SGHDT and YYEEEE. After removal of 3 bases from V and 11 bases from J, the junction contained 4 bases not matched to a gene. The CDR3 runs to 11 residues.

V usage is TRBV7-2 and J usage is TRBJ2-5; TRBD2 agrees at 9 bases. Germline trimming cut 1 base from V and 4 bases from J; bases unmatched to any gene: 4. Looked up from germline, CDR1 is SGHTA and CDR2 is FQGNSA. The CDR3 is made up of 15 amino acids. The CDR3 nucleotides are TGTGCCAGCAGCTTAGTGGCGGGGGGGCGAGAGACCCAGTACTTC. This translates into CASSLVAGGRETQYF. Together with reference TRBV7-2 and TRBJ2-5, the CDR3 gives the full variable domain: GAGVSQSPSNKVTEKGKDVELRCDPISGHTALYWYRQSLGQGLEFLIYFQGNSAPDKSGLPSDRFSAERTGGSVSTLTIQRTQQEDSAVYLCASSLVAGGRETQYFGPGTRLLVL.

This clone has a handful of counts. The rearrangement links TRBV20-1 to TRBJ1-2; D is undetermined. Germline V CDR1 and CDR2: DFQATT, SNEGSKA (reference sequence). Trimming removed 5 bases at V and 4 bases at J, with 8 bases between. The CDR3 consists of 11 residues. In DNA, the CDR3 is TGCAGTGCTGGACGGATCTATGGCTACACCTTC. Residues: CSAGRIYGYTF.

The rearrangement uses TRBV2 and TRBJ1-5; D is possibly TRBD1 (5 bases). V dropped 4 bases and J dropped 7 bases, with 8 bases sitting between them. The CDR3 extends over 12 amino acids. From germline, CDR1 is SNHLY and CDR2 FYNNEI. CDR3 bases: TGTGCCAGCAGTGGCTCAGGGCAGCCCCAGCATTTT. This sequence encodes CASSGSGQPQHF.

The chain links TRBV30 to TRBJ2-7, with D possibly being TRBD1 (6 bases). Per the germline V gene, CDR1 is GTSNPN and CDR2 is SVGIG (reference sequence). Trimming stripped 3 bases from V and 4 bases from J, with 19 bases between. The CDR3 extends over 15 amino acids. CDR3 nucleotide sequence: TGTGCCTGGAGCATTAGCAGGGGAATAAAATACGAGCAGTACTTC. Translation: CAWSISRGIKYEQYF.

V and J are TRBV3-1 (or the pseudogene TRBV3-2) and TRBJ1-2, with 7 bases aligning to TRBD1. Germline values: CDR1 LGHDT, CDR2 YNNKEL (reference sequence). This CDR3 region has 13 residues. V lost 6 bases, J lost 7 bases, and 8 bases stayed unmatched. The CDR3 sequence is CASSRQGTGGYTF. Written as DNA, the CDR3 is TGTGCCAGCAGTCGACAGGGAACGGGTGGCTACACCTTC.

V is TRBV7-9 and J is TRBJ1-3; TRBD1 matches at 12 bases. CDR3 size: 17 residues. The V gene's germline CDR1 is SEHNR and CDR2 FQNEAQ (reference sequence). Trimming cost V 5 bases and J 0 bases; bases outside gene matches: 5. For the CDR3, the DNA is TGTGCCAGCAGCCTGGGACAGGGGGCATCCTCTGGAAACACCATATATTTT. Protein product: CASSLGQGASSGNTIYF.

J is TRBJ1-5 and V is TRBV6-2 or TRBV6-3; no clear D. V lost 5 bases and J 0 bases, leaving 8 bases between the germline ends. Looked up from germline, CDR1 is MNHEY and CDR2 is SVGEGT. This CDR3 contains 14 residues. In DNA, the CDR3 is TGTGCCAGCAGTCTGACTCTTAGCAATCAGCCCCAGCATTTT. Translating gives CASSLTLSNQPQHF.

This sequence joins TRBV6-5 and TRBJ1-3, with no clear D. Trimming took 9 bases from V and 0 from J, leaving 12 bases between them. This CDR3 has 14 residues. Germline CDR1 MNHEY, CDR2 SVGAGI. The CDR3 DNA is TGTGCCAGTAAACCCAGGTACTCTGGAAACACCATATATTTT. Translated: CASKPRYSGNTIYF.

This rearrangement joins TRBV4-2 to TRBJ2-1; a weak D match, TRBD2 (5 bases). The V gene's germline CDR1 is LGHNA and CDR2 YNFKEQ. The V end was cut by 0 bases, the J end by 12 bases, with 21 bases between. CDR3 length: 16 amino acids. The CDR3 loop is CASSQDFGRALRGQFF. CDR3 DNA sequence: TGTGCCAGCAGCCAAGATTTCGGACGCGCTCTTCGGGGGCAGTTCTTC.